This T cell receptor beta chain was profiled in a study of control samples from healthy donors and cancer patients. TCRdb's copy holds only in-frame clones and misses some; the assay was immunoSEQ multiplex PCR. The sample holds over 80,000 clones; approximately 78% are singletons and the top ten take 1.5% to 2.5%. CDR3 length: 20 residues. CDR1 is SGHVS, CDR2 FNYEAQ, per germline. Trimming shortened V by 0 bases and J by 2 bases, and 20 bases separated the two germline ends. The source material was blood. The genes are TRBV7-6 and TRBJ2-6; D may be TRBD1 or TRBD2 (5 bases each). This clonotype was sampled from a man between 60 and 75 years old in good health. CDR3: CASSLAGLNGAGAGANVLTF. The DNA for the CDR3 is TGTGCCAGCAGCTTAGCAGGTCTTAACGGGGCAGGAGCTGGGGCCAACGTCCTGACTTTC.